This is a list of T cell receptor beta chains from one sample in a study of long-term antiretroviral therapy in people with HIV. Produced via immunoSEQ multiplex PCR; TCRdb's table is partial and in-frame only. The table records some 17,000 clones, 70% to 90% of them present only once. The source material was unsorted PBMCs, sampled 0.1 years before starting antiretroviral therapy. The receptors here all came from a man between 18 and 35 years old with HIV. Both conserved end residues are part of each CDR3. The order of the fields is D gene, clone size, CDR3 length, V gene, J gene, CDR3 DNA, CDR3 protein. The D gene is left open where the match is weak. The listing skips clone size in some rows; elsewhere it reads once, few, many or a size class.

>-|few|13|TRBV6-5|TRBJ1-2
TGTGCCAGCAGGCCAGGGTATCGGTATGGCTACACCTTC
CASRPGYRYGYTF
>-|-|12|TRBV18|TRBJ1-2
TGTGCCAGCTCACTCCGCGGATGGGGCTACACCTTC
CASSLRGWGYTF
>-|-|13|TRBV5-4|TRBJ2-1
TGTGCCAGCAGCTGGGGGCCTTCCAATGAGCAGTTCTTC
CASSWGPSNEQFF
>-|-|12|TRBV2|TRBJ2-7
TGTGCCAGCACAACCCCAGGGCCCGAGCAGTACTTC
CASTTPGPEQYF
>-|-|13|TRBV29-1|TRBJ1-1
TGCAGCGTTGATGGGCAGAGTGGTGCTGAAGCTTTCTTT
CSVDGQSGAEAFF
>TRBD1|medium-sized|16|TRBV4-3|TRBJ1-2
TGCGCCAGCAGCCAAGAACCCACAGGGGGCTGGAATGGCTACACCTTC
CASSQEPTGGWNGYTF
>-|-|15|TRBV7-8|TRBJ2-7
TGTGCCAGCAGCTTCAGCAACTCGGGTTCCTACGAGCAGTACTTC
CASSFSNSGSYEQYF
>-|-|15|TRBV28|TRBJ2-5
TGTGCCAGCAGTTTTTCAGGACAACGCCAAGAGACCCAGTACTTC
CASSFSGQRQETQYF
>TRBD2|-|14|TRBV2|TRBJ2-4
TGTGCCAGCAGTTTTAGCGGGAGGGAAAACATTCAGTACTTC
CASSFSGRENIQYF
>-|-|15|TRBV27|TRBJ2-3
TGTGCCAGCAGTTTGGTGCAAGGGCTCACAGATACGCAGTATTTT
CASSLVQGLTDTQYF
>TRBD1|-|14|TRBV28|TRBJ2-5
TGTGCCAGCGGCCGGACAGGGGGCCCCGAGACCCAGTACTTC
CASGRTGGPETQYF
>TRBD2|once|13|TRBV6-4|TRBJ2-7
TGTGCCAGCAGTGAAATAGCGGGTGGCGAGCAGTACTTC
CASSEIAGGEQYF
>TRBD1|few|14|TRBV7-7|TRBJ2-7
TGTGCCAGCAGCCGCGGGACAGGTTCCTACGAGCAGTACTTC
CASSRGTGSYEQYF
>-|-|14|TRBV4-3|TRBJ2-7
TGCGCCAGCAGTACTAGCATATCCTCCTACGAGCAGTACTTC
CASSTSISSYEQYF
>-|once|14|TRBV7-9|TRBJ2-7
TGTGCCAGCAGCCGACAGAGCCTTTCCTACGAGCAGTACTTC
CASSRQSLSYEQYF
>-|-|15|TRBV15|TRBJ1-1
TGTGCCACCAGCAGAGAATCAGGGGCGAACACTGAAGCTTTCTTT
CATSRESGANTEAFF
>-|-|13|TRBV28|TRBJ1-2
TGTGCCAGCAGTTTTTCGAGGGCCCGAGGCTACACCTTC
CASSFSRARGYTF
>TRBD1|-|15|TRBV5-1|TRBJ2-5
TGCGCCAGCAGCTTGCCCGGGACAGCACAAGAGACCCAGTACTTC
CASSLPGTAQETQYF
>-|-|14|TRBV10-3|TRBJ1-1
TGTGCCATCAGTGGTTCAGCCATGAACACTGAAGCTTTCTTT
CAISGSAMNTEAFF
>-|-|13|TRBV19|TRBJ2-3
TGTGCCAGTAGAGTCGGGGGGCTTGATACGCAGTATTTT
CASRVGGLDTQYF
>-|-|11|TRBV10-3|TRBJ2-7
TGTGCCATCGGAGACTCCTACGAGCAGTACTTC
CAIGDSYEQYF
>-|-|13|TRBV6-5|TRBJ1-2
TGTGCCAGCAGGCGGGGGGGCAGGCGGGGCTACACCTTC
CASRRGGRRGYTF